The present TCR beta chain was sequenced within a study of T cell responses to AZD1222 COVID-19 vaccine. For the study at large: Analyses pooled second doses at about 4 or about 12 weeks.

About this clone: Its target is unknown.

Overall study results and limits: Clonal diversity may have been underestimated, and the donors were mostly white British, with more females than males. Every sample of the repertoires postdated the peak T cell response. Of the AZD1222 recipients, only five or six were seropositive at baseline.

V lost 6 bases and J lost 4, with 12 bases in between. This CDR3 has 13 amino acids. CDR1 and CDR2 from the germline V gene are MDHEN and SYDVKM. TCRdb's table, derived via immunoSEQ multiplex PCR, lists solely in-frame clones and lacks some. The data hold 150,000 to 200,000 clones, with about 92% observed a single time. The V call is TRBV28, the J call TRBJ1-2, with TRBD1 as a possible D gene (5 bases). The sample here was peripheral blood, taken on day 0 of AZD1222 vaccination. The sequence derives from an adult in good health. The CDR3 DNA is TGTGCCAGCAGCCGTACAGGTGTCTATGGCTACACCTTC. It is translated as CASSRTGVYGYTF.